What follows are 6 T cell receptor beta chains derived from one specimen sequenced in a study of STAT5B mutations in CD4+ large granular lymphocyte leukemia. Produced via immunoSEQ multiplex PCR; TCRdb's table is partial and in-frame only. The sample has some 35,000 clones, around three quarters seen once. The sequencing input was CD4+ T cells from blood buffy coats. The receptors here all came from a human donor in good health.

The chain joins TRBV9 to TRBJ2-2; no reliable D call. This CDR3 region has 13 residues. Trimming took off 0 bases at V and 8 bases at J, with 8 bases between the two ends. Germline V gene data show CDR1 as SGDLS and CDR2 as YYNGEE. The CDR3 protein is CASSVGSPGELFF. The DNA of the CDR3 is TGTGCCAGCAGCGTAGGTTCGCCAGGGGAGCTGTTTTTT.

This chain connects TRBV27 to TRBJ1-1; TRBD1 matches 7 bases. Trimming at V came to 5 bases and at J to 0 bases, leaving 3 bases not matched to a gene. The CDR3 totals 14 residues. Germline loops: CDR1 MNHEY, CDR2 SMNVEV (reference sequence). The CDR3 region has the DNA TGTGCCAGCAGTCCTGACAGGGTGAACACTGAAGCTTTCTTT. Protein sequence: CASSPDRVNTEAFF.

The gene calls are TRBV18 and TRBJ2-5; 8 bases are a match to TRBD2. With 0 bases clipped from V and 0 bases from J, the junction kept 3 bases outside the gene matches. Germline V lookup: CDR1 KGHSH, CDR2 LQKENI. CDR3 size: 16 residues. The CDR3 bases are TGTGCCAGCTCACCACCTGCGGGGGGATACCAAGAGACCCAGTACTTC. Its protein product is CASSPPAGGYQETQYF.

This clone was observed once. V is TRBV2 and J is TRBJ2-7; 10 bases map to TRBD2. CDR3 length equals 14 residues. Germline V lookup: CDR1 SNHLY, CDR2 FYNNEI. With 6 bases clipped from V and 2 bases from J, the junction kept 4 bases outside the gene matches. The CDR3 reads CASRRTSGAYEQYF. The CDR3 DNA reads as TGTGCCAGCAGGAGGACTAGCGGAGCCTACGAGCAGTACTTC.

The V call is TRBV6-1, the J call TRBJ1-5, with 9 bases lining up with TRBD1. The CDR3 extends over 15 amino acids. The germline gives CDR1 MNHNS, CDR2 SASEGT. With V trimmed by 4 bases and J by 3 bases, 4 bases remained unmatched. The DNA of the CDR3 is TGTGCCAGCAGTGTCCGGACAGGGGACAATCAGCCCCAGCATTTT. It specifies CASSVRTGDNQPQHF.

J is TRBJ1-1 and V is TRBV19; 7 bases align to TRBD1. The CDR3 consists of 16 residues. From germline, CDR1 is LNHDA and CDR2 SQIVND (reference sequence). The J segment lost 2 bases and the V segment lost 5 bases, leaving 11 bases of the junction unmatched. Here the CDR3 reads CASSSRGQAINTEAFF. DNA of the CDR3: TGTGCCAGTAGTTCACGCGGACAGGCCATTAACACTGAAGCTTTCTTT.